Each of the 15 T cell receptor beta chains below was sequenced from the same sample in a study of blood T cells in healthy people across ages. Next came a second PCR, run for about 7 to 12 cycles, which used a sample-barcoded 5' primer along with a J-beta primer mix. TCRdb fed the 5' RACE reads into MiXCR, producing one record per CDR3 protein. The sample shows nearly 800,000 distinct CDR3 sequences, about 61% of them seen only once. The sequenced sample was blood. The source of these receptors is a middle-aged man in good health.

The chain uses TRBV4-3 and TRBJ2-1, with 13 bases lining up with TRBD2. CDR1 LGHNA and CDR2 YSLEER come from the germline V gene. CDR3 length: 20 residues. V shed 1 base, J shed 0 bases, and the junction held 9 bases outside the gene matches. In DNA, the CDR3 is TGCGCCAGCAGCCAAGGGTCGACTAGCGGGAGGACTGTCTCCTACAATGAGCAGTTCTTC. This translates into CASSQGSTSGRTVSYNEQFF.

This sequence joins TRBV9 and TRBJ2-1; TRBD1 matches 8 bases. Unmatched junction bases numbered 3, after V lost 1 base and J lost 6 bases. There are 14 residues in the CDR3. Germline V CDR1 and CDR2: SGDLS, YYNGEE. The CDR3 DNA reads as TGTGCCAGCAGCGTACAGGGGGCGGGCAATGAGCAGTTCTTC. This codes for CASSVQGAGNEQFF. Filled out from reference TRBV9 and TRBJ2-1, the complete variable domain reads DSGVTQTPKHLITATGQRVTLRCSPRSGDLSVYWYQQSLDQGLQFLIQYYNGEERAKGNILERFSAQQFPDLHSELNLSSLELGDSALYFCASSVQGAGNEQFFGPGTRLTVL.

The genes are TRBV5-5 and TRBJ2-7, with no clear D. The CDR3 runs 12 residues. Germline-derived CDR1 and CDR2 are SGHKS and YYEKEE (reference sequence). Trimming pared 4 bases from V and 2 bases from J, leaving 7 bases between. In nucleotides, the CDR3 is TGTGCCAGCAGCGATTCTGCCTACGAGCAGTACTTC. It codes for CASSDSAYEQYF.

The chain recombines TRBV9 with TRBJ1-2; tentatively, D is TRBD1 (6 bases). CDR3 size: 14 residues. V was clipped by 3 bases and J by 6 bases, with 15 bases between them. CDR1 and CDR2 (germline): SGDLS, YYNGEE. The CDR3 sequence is CASSAQGGANGYTF. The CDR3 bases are TGTGCCAGCAGCGCACAGGGAGGGGCCAATGGCTACACCTTC.

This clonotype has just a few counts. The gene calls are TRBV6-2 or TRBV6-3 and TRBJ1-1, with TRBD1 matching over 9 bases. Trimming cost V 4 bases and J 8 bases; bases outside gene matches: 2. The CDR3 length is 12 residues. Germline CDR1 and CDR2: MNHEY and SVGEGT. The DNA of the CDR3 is TGTGCCAGCAGTTTCGGACAGGGGGAAGCTTTCTTT. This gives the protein CASSFGQGEAFF.

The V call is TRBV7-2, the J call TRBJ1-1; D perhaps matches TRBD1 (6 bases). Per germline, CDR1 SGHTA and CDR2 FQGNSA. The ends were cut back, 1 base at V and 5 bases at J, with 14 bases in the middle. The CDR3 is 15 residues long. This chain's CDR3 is CASSLDRGARTEAFF. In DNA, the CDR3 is TGTGCCAGCAGCTTAGATCGGGGGGCGCGGACTGAAGCTTTCTTT.

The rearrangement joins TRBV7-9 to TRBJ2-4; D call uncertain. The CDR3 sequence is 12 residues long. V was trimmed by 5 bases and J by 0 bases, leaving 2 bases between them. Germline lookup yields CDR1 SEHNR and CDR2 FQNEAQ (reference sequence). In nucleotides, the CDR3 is TGTGCCAGCAGCGCAGCCAAAAACATTCAGTACTTC. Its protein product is CASSAAKNIQYF.

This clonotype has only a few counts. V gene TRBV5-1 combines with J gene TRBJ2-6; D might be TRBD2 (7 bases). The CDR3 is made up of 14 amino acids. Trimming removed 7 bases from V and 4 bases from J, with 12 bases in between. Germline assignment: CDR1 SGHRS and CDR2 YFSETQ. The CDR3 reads CASGGASGANVLTF. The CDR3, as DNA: TGCGCCAGCGGGGGGGCATCAGGGGCCAACGTCCTGACTTTC.

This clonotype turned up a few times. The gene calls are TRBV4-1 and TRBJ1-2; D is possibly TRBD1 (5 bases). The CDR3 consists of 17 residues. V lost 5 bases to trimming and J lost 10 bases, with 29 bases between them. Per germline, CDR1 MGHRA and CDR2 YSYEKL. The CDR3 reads CASSTRKTGTIPRDYTF. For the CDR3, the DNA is TGCGCCAGCAGCACTAGAAAGACGGGGACCATCCCAAGAGACTACACCTTC.

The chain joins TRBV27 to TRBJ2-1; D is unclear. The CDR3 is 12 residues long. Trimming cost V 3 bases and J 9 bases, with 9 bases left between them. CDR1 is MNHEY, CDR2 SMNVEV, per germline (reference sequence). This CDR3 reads CASSFHKGEQFF. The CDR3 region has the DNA TGTGCCAGCAGTTTCCATAAAGGTGAGCAGTTCTTC.

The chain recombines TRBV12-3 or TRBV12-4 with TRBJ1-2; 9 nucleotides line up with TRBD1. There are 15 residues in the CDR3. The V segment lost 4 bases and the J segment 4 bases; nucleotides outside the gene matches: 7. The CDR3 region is CASSSNTGGGYGYTF. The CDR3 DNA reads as TGTGCCAGCAGTTCTAACACAGGGGGCGGCTATGGCTACACCTTC.

DNA of the CDR3: TGCGCCAGCAGCTTGGCCGAGAACACTGAAGCTTTCTTT. Translating it yields CASSLAENTEAFF. The chain combines TRBV5-1 with TRBJ1-1, with D unresolved. CDR1 and CDR2 (germline): SGHRS, YFSETQ. The CDR3 contains 13 residues. V was cut by 0 bases and J by 1 base, with 4 bases left in between.

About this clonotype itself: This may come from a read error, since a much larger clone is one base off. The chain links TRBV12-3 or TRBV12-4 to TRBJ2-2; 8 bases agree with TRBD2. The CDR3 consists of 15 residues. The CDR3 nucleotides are TGTGCCACCGTTGCAGCGGGGGTCGGAACCGGGGAGCAGTTTTTT. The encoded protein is CATVAAGVGTGEQFF.

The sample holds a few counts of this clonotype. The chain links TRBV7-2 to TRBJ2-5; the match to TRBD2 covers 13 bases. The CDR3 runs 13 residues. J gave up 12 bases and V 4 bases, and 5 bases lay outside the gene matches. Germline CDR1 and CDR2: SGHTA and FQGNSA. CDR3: CASSSRTSGSEYF. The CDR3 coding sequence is TGTGCCAGCAGCTCTCGGACTAGCGGGAGTGAGTACTTC.

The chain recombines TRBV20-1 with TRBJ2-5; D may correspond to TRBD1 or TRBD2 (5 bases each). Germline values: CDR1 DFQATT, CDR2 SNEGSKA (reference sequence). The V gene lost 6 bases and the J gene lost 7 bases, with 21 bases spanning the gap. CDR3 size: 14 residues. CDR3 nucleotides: TGCAGTGCGGCAACGCTGGGGACCATACCGACCCAGTACTTC. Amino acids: CSAATLGTIPTQYF.